This T cell receptor beta chain was captured in a study of blood T cell repertoires in COVID-19 (dated by TCRdb to the early 2020s). Some background on the complete study: Samples covering the acute and convalescent phases of COVID-19 were provided by collaborators in the United States, Italy and Spain. The material from the prospective study consisted of cDNA or gDNA derived from T cells, B-cell-depleted T cells, or PBMCs. Deeply sampled blood TCRbeta repertoires from subjects exposed to, actively infected with, or recovered from COVID-19 were included in the dataset. The repertoires were released in a freely available public database intended as a resource for research on the immune response to SARS-CoV-2. Samples were obtained from the ongoing ImmuneRACE study (first 160 participants) and from some 1,200 subjects provided by 6 global collaborators. The sample metadata nearly always contained a de-identified subject ID, COVID-19 status, age in years and sex. Where available, HLA class I and class II types were obtained from metadata supplied by the sample provider rather than from assay-based typing.

TCRbeta CDR3 regions were amplified from genomic DNA using the immunoSEQ Assay, a bias-controlled multiplex PCR. In the source study's methods: Within the assay, amplification of reference gene primers was used to estimate how many nucleated cells each sample contained. To quantify the absolute abundance of each unique TCRbeta CDR3 rearrangement, sequence reads were collapsed and filtered. For each sample, productive Simpson clonality was calculated as the square root of Simpson's diversity index across productive rearrangements. Here the immuneACCESS table is served through TCRdb, limited to in-frame sequences with V and J called. Missing clones are a known gap in these copies; in checked studies unresolved V genes cover under half, and the rest lacks a known reason. That table furnishes V, J and clone size, whereas the DNA furnished D and trimming. The sample includes roughly 160,000 clones, with 80% to 90% observed a single time. Approximately 0.99% of the sample lies in the top ten.

The trim is 5 bases for V and 6 bases for J, with a gap of 7 bases between the germline ends. Measured from the cysteine to the phenylalanine, the CDR3 is 11 residues long. The kept DNA is CDR3 alone, 33 bases in frame from the first base. CDR1 and CDR2 are drawn from the germline V gene: SNHLY, FYNNEI. The research as a whole found: Clinical and demographic metadata were provided uncurated, with the amount varying by source and participant.

This clone was recorded a few times. Its antigen target is currently unknown. Qualities for individual bases were not recorded, and no much larger clone is one base off. Whole blood was collected in K2EDTA tubes by collaborating institutions according to the institutions' own protocols. For TCRbeta analysis, collaborators shipped samples as frozen whole blood, isolated PBMCs, or DNA extracted from either of those sample types. The source is a man aged 35-49 years with acute or convalescent COVID-19. The sequence links TRBV2 to TRBJ1-1, with no D gene named confidently. Sequenced sample: peripheral blood. The DNA sequence is as follows: TGTGCCAGCAGTCGGTTGCCTGAAGCTTTCTTT. Translated, this gives CASSRLPEAFF. The CDR3 plus the reference TRBV2 and TRBJ1-1 genes for the other parts give the full variable domain: EPEVTQTPSHQVTQMGQEVILRCVPISNHLYFYWYRQILGQKVEFLVSFYNNEISEKSEIFDDQFSVERPDGSNFTLKIRSTKLEDSAMYFCASSRLPEAFFGQGTRLTVV.